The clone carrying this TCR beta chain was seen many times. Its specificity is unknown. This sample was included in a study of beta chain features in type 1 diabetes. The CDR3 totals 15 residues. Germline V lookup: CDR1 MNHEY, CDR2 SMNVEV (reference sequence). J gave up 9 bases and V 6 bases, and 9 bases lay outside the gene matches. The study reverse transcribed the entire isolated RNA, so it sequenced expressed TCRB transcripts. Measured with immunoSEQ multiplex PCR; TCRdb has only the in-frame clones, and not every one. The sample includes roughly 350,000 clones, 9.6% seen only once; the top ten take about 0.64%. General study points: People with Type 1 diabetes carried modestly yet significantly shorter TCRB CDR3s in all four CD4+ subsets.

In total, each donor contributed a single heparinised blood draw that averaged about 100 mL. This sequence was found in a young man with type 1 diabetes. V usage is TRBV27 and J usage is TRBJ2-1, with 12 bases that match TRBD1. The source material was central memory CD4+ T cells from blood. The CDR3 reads CASRLGDRGLSEQFF. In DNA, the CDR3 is TGTGCCAGCAGGTTAGGGGACAGGGGGCTTAGTGAGCAGTTCTTC.